The clone carrying this T cell receptor (beta chain) occurred a few times. Time point here: sample taken at primary tumor resection. These data originate in a study of spatial heterogeneity in lung cancer. About the research overall: More than eight raw reads, on average, carried each unique TCR and UMI combination.

CDR3 length equals 16 residues. Unmatched junction bases numbered 10, after V lost 2 bases and J lost 7 bases. CDR1 is DFQATT and CDR2 is SNEGSKA in the germline V gene (reference sequence). One entry per CDR3 protein, called by TCRdb with MiXCR from the 5' RACE reads. The sample has tens of thousands of distinct CDR3 sequences, 3% to 3.5% seen once. The sequence was obtained from a male donor with early-stage non-small cell lung cancer. This material consisted of normal lung tissue next to the tumor, taken at surgery. The chain is built from TRBV20-1 and TRBJ1-6; 8 bases are a match to TRBD1. The CDR3 DNA is TGCAGTGCTAGAAACCTACGACAGGGGAAAAATTCACCCCTCCACTTT. The encoded protein is CSARNLRQGKNSPLHF.